This T cell receptor (beta chain) was identified in a study of blood T cell repertoires in COVID-19. Data came from immunoSEQ multiplex PCR; TCRdb stores just in-frame clones and leaves some out. In the table there are 85,000 to 90,000 clones, 65% to 90% of which are singletons. V trimming: 11 bases; J trimming: 3 bases; junction bases outside the gene matches: 4. Germline V gene lookup returns CDR1 SGHTA and CDR2 FQGNSA. There are 12 residues in the CDR3. The rearrangement links TRBV7-2 to TRBJ2-7; 10 positions match TRBD1. The clonotype originates from a man aged 80 or over with active or convalescent COVID-19. The sample comprised peripheral blood. CDR3 loop: CAVDRGLYEQYF. CDR3 in DNA: TGTGCCGTAGACAGGGGGCTCTACGAGCAGTACTTC.